One sample yielded the 30 T cell receptor beta chains listed below, sequenced in a study of shared clonotypes between healthy human individuals. Sequencing used immunoSEQ multiplex PCR; TCRdb keeps in-frame clones, though not all of them. The sample includes 2,500,000 or so clones, around 90% of them seen just once. Specimen: naive CD4+ T cells sorted from blood. The subset is: CD45RA+ positively selected. The receptors derive from a man younger than 35 in good health.

The chain employs TRBV9 and TRBJ1-1; D remains ambiguous. The CDR3 length is 15 residues. Trimming shortened V by 0 bases and J by 2 bases, and 11 bases separated the two germline ends. The V gene's germline CDR1 is SGDLS and CDR2 YYNGEE. Written as DNA, the CDR3 is TGTGCCAGCAGCGTAGACCAGATAAGAAACACTGAAGCTTTCTTT. Its translation is CASSVDQIRNTEAFF.

This chain connects TRBV5-1 to TRBJ2-5; D uncertain. Trimming took off 0 bases at V and 5 bases at J, with 14 bases between the two ends. Germline V gives CDR1 SGHRS, CDR2 YFSETQ. The CDR3 extends over 15 amino acids. Written as DNA, the CDR3 is TGCGCCAGCAGCTTGGATGAGCAACCTGCTGAGACCCAGTACTTC. It translates to CASSLDEQPAETQYF.

The V call is TRBV18, the J call TRBJ2-7; tentatively, D is TRBD1 (6 bases). The CDR3 covers 16 residues. V was clipped by 4 bases and J by 3 bases, with 19 bases between them. The V gene's germline CDR1 is KGHSH and CDR2 LQKENI. CDR3: CASSLAPGTLSYEQYF. CDR3 bases: TGTGCCAGCTCACTAGCCCCCGGGACATTAAGCTACGAGCAGTACTTC.

The rearrangement joins TRBV9 to TRBJ2-1; D gene uncertain. The germline V gene encodes CDR1 SGDLS and CDR2 YYNGEE. CDR3 length equals 13 residues. V lost 0 bases, J lost 7 bases, and 8 bases lay in between. The CDR3 nucleotides are TGTGCCAGCAGCGTAGATATCGGGAATGAGCAGTTCTTC. Amino acids: CASSVDIGNEQFF.

The J gene is TRBJ1-4, the V gene TRBV6-1, with a weak D call TRBD1 (6 bases). The germline V and J ends were trimmed by 4 bases and 4 bases, with 10 bases remaining between them. In germline, CDR1 is MNHNS, CDR2 SASEGT. This CDR3 has 14 amino acids. CDR3 loop: CASSVQGFNEKLFF. DNA for the CDR3: TGTGCCAGCAGTGTTCAGGGGTTTAATGAAAAACTGTTTTTT.

This chain uses TRBV6-5 with TRBJ2-2, with D possibly matching TRBD1 (5 bases). V was clipped by 8 bases and J by 2 bases, with 12 bases between them. CDR1 and CDR2 from the germline V gene are MNHEY and SVGAGI. The CDR3 consists of 14 residues. The CDR3 loop is CASRQGANTGELFF. CDR3 nucleotide sequence: TGTGCCAGCCGCCAGGGTGCTAACACCGGGGAGCTGTTTTTT.

Comment on this clone: The sample holds other DNA sequences that translate to the same CDR3. The chain combines TRBV9 with TRBJ1-1, with a possible D match to TRBD1 (6 bases). Germline CDR1 is SGDLS and CDR2 is YYNGEE. The V and J ends lost 4 bases and 2 bases respectively, with 12 bases between them. The CDR3 consists of 14 residues. CDR3 loop: CASSPSTGNTEAFF. Written as DNA, the CDR3 is TGTGCCAGCAGCCCATCGACAGGTAACACTGAAGCTTTCTTT.

V usage is TRBV5-8 and J usage is TRBJ2-2; no definite D call. Germline V gene sequence: CDR1 SGHTS, CDR2 YDEGEE. V shed 0 bases and J shed 7 bases, with 7 bases lying between them. This CDR3 has 13 amino acids. The CDR3 region has the DNA TGTGCCAGCAGCTTGGGAGGTGTCGGGGAGCTGTTTTTT. It is translated as CASSLGGVGELFF. The full variable domain, rest sourced from reference TRBV5-8 and TRBJ2-2, is EAGVTQSPTHLIKTRGQQATLRCSPISGHTSVYWYQQALGLGLQFLLWYDEGEERNRGNFPPRFSGRQFPNYSSELNVNALELEDSALYLCASSLGGVGELFFGEGSRLTVL.

The chain recombines TRBV15 with TRBJ1-5, with D possibly being TRBD1 (6 bases). The V end lost 0 bases, the J end lost 4 bases, and 13 bases lay between the germline ends. The CDR3 is 16 residues long. Germline V CDR1 and CDR2: LNHNV, YYDKDF (reference sequence). The DNA of the CDR3 is TGTGCCACCAGCAGAGATCTCGACAGGCTAAATCAGCCCCAGCATTTT. Translated, it gives CATSRDLDRLNQPQHF.

The chain recombines TRBV11-2 with TRBJ2-3, with 7 bases aligning to TRBD2. Germline assignment: CDR1 SGHAT and CDR2 FQNNGV. Unmatched junction bases numbered 6, after V lost 4 bases and J lost 2 bases. The CDR3 extends over 15 amino acids. The CDR3 loop is CASSSTAGVTDTQYF. The CDR3 nucleotides read TGTGCCAGCAGCTCAACGGCGGGGGTCACAGATACGCAGTATTTT.

The chain couples TRBV5-1 to TRBJ2-7; TRBD2 aligns across 7 bases. Germline CDR1 is SGHRS and CDR2 is YFSETQ. This CDR3 spans 13 amino acids. Trimming at V came to 4 bases and at J to 3 bases, leaving 4 bases not matched to a gene. The CDR3 nucleotides are TGCGCCAGCAGCAACCCGGGGGGCTACGAGCAGTACTTC. Protein sequence: CASSNPGGYEQYF.

The chain uses TRBV21-1 and TRBJ1-2; the listed D gene, TRBD1, was not tested against the DNA. TRBV21-1 is a pseudogene segment. This CDR3 contains 17 residues. Here the CDR3 DNA reads TGTGCCAGGCGAGACAGGGGGCGGGTGTCCTCTCCCTATGGCTACACCTTC. Protein product: CARRDRGRVSSPYGYTF.

V and J are TRBV5-1 and TRBJ2-2, with 9 bases lining up with TRBD2. The germline gives CDR1 SGHRS, CDR2 YFSETQ. J gave up 7 bases and V 2 bases, and 6 bases lay outside the gene matches. The CDR3 totals 15 residues. The CDR3 DNA follows: TGCGCCAGCAGCTTAATAGCGGGAGCTGGCGGGGAGCTGTTTTTT. It yields the protein CASSLIAGAGGELFF. Based on the CDR3 plus reference TRBV5-1 and TRBJ2-2, the full variable domain is KAGVTQTPRYLIKTRGQQVTLSCSPISGHRSVSWYQQTPGQGLQFLFEYFSETQRNKGNFPGRFSGRQFSNSRSEMNVSTLELGDSALYLCASSLIAGAGGELFFGEGSRLTVL.

The V call is TRBV18, the J call TRBJ1-1; D uncertain. Trimming took off 2 bases at V and 1 base at J, with 8 bases between the two ends. There are 14 residues in the CDR3. The germline CDR1 and CDR2 sequences are KGHSH and LQKENI. The DNA of the CDR3 is TGTGCCAGCTCACCAATAGGGAAGAACACTGAAGCTTTCTTT. This codes for CASSPIGKNTEAFF. The full variable domain, rest sourced from reference TRBV18 and TRBJ1-1, is NAGVMQNPRHLVRRRGQEARLRCSPMKGHSHVYWYRQLPEEGLKFMVYLQKENIIDESGMPKERFSAEFPKEGPSILRIQQVVRGDSAAYFCASSPIGKNTEAFFGQGTRLTVV.

As for this clone: The same CDR3 also results from other DNA sequences found in this sample. The chain has TRBV5-1 and TRBJ2-7; D perhaps matches TRBD2 (6 bases). This CDR3 has 13 amino acids. Germline V gives CDR1 SGHRS, CDR2 YFSETQ. V gave up 0 bases and J gave up 4 bases, with 8 bases separating them. The CDR3 spells CASSLVGGYEQYF. The CDR3 DNA reads TGCGCCAGCAGCTTGGTGGGGGGATACGAGCAGTACTTC.

This chain connects TRBV4-1 to TRBJ2-2; TRBD1 matches at 7 bases. In germline, CDR1 is MGHRA, CDR2 YSYEKL. This CDR3 spans 15 amino acids. Trimming took 1 base from V and 7 from J; bases not matched to a gene: 6. Here the CDR3 DNA reads TGCGCCAGCAGCCAAGGAAAGGGGGCAGACGGGGAGCTGTTTTTT. Translated, it gives CASSQGKGADGELFF.

With respect to this clone: Other nucleotide sequences in the sample specify the same CDR3. The chain combines TRBV30 with TRBJ1-5; D not resolved. Germline loops: CDR1 GTSNPN, CDR2 SVGIG (reference sequence). The CDR3 is made up of 14 amino acids. Trimming stripped 0 bases from V and 5 bases from J, with 11 bases between. CDR3 amino acids: CAWSVRAGDQPQHF. The CDR3 DNA reads TGTGCCTGGAGTGTACGGGCAGGCGATCAGCCCCAGCATTTT.

In its sample, this clone was seen once. The chain has TRBV19 and TRBJ2-5; D remains ambiguous. V gave up 5 bases and J gave up 1 base, with 14 bases separating them. This CDR3 region has 15 residues. The germline CDR1 and CDR2 sequences are LNHDA and SQIVND (reference sequence). The CDR3 DNA reads as TGTGCCAGTAGTTCCCACGGACCTTTCCAAGAGACCCAGTACTTC. This encodes CASSSHGPFQETQYF.

This clone was picked up one time. The chain is built from TRBV19 and TRBJ2-7; tentative D call: TRBD2 (6 bases). Germline V gene data show CDR1 as LNHDA and CDR2 as SQIVND (reference sequence). Trimming took 4 bases from V and 4 from J, leaving 14 bases between them. This CDR3 comprises 14 residues. DNA of the CDR3: TGTGCCAGTAGTAAGACTAGTACAGTATACGAGCAGTACTTC. Protein product: CASSKTSTVYEQYF.

Details on this clone: At one end the junction does not follow the germline gene, possibly because of a read error. This chain joins TRBV6-5 and TRBJ2-5; D is possibly TRBD2 (7 bases). CDR3 length equals 14 residues. Per germline, CDR1 MNHEY and CDR2 SVGAGI. CDR3 amino acids: CASRRGGVQGTQYF. Here the CDR3 DNA reads TGTGCCAGCAGAAGGGGGGGGGTCCAAGGGACCCAGTACTTC.

This sequence joins TRBV11-3 and TRBJ2-7; D is undetermined. The CDR3 loop spans 12 amino acids. CDR1 is SGHNT, CDR2 YENEEA, per germline. Trimming took off 5 bases at V and 0 bases at J, with 5 bases between the two ends. The CDR3 loop is CASSANSYEQYF. In DNA form, the CDR3 reads TGTGCCAGCAGCGCCAACTCCTACGAGCAGTACTTC.

The chain combines TRBV5-1 with TRBJ1-2; no clear D. This CDR3 region has 14 residues. Germline CDR1 reads SGHRS; CDR2 reads YFSETQ. Trimming pared 4 bases from V and 11 bases from J, leaving 21 bases between. The CDR3 DNA follows: TGCGCCAGCAGCCTAAACTCGGACCCTCAAGGGTACACCTTC. This gives the protein CASSLNSDPQGYTF.

The V gene is TRBV5-8, the J gene TRBJ1-6, with a possible D match to TRBD1 (6 bases). The V gene's germline CDR1 is SGHTS and CDR2 YDEGEE. V lost 4 bases to trimming and J lost 11 bases, with 25 bases between them. There are 17 residues in the CDR3. CDR3 residues: CASSHRTELNHRTPLHF. The CDR3 bases are TGTGCCAGCAGCCACAGGACAGAGCTCAATCATAGAACACCCCTCCACTTT.

The gene calls are TRBV28 and TRBJ1-5, with D perhaps TRBD1 (5 bases). The length of the CDR3 is 16 residues. Per the germline V gene, CDR1 is MDHEN and CDR2 is SYDVKM. Trimming pared 1 base from V and 3 bases from J, leaving 13 bases between. The CDR3 DNA sequence: TGTGCCAGCAGTTTATTGGTAAGGGGTAACAATCAGCCCCAGCATTTT. This gives the protein CASSLLVRGNNQPQHF.

This sequence joins TRBV29-1 and TRBJ1-1, with 7 bases that match TRBD1. V was clipped by 7 bases and J by 1 base; unmatched bases: 15. The CDR3 loop spans 16 amino acids. From germline, CDR1 is SQVTM and CDR2 ANQGSEA. Here the CDR3 DNA reads TGCAGCGGGAACCCCCCGCTTGGGACAGCGAACACTGAAGCTTTCTTT. Translation gives CSGNPPLGTANTEAFF.

This sequence joins TRBV10-2 and TRBJ1-6; D gene unclear. The germline V gene encodes CDR1 WSHSY and CDR2 SAAADI. The CDR3 is made up of 15 amino acids. Trimming removed 8 bases at V and 5 bases at J, with 16 bases between. The CDR3 nucleotides read TGCGCCAGCCGGTCGGGTCGCATCGATAATTCACCCCTCCACTTT. Its translation: CASRSGRIDNSPLHF.

This rearrangement joins TRBV5-6 to TRBJ2-3; maybe TRBD1 (6 bases). The CDR3 consists of 17 residues. V lost 0 bases, J lost 1 base, and 15 bases lay in between. Germline CDR1 reads SGHDT; CDR2 reads YYEEEE. CDR3 DNA: TGTGCCAGCAGCTTGGAGACAGGTTCGATCGGCACAGATACGCAGTATTTT. As protein: CASSLETGSIGTDTQYF.

The gene calls are TRBV11-1 and TRBJ2-7; 12 nucleotides line up with TRBD2. The CDR3 covers 15 residues. Looked up from germline, CDR1 is SGHAT and CDR2 is FQDESV (reference sequence). The V and J ends lost 5 bases and 4 bases, in that order; junction bases with no gene match: 6. The CDR3 is CASSPWTSGEYEQYF. The CDR3 region has the DNA TGTGCCAGCAGCCCTTGGACTAGCGGGGAATACGAGCAGTACTTC.

V usage is TRBV19 and J usage is TRBJ1-5; TRBD1 matches at 8 bases. The CDR3 is 16 residues long. Germline V lookup: CDR1 LNHDA, CDR2 SQIVND (reference sequence). V gave up 5 bases and J gave up 4 bases; unmatched junction bases: 10. The CDR3: CASSPFQGARNQPQHF. CDR3 sequence (DNA): TGTGCCAGTAGTCCATTCCAGGGGGCGAGGAATCAGCCCCAGCATTTT.

The V call is TRBV4-1, the J call TRBJ2-5; TRBD2 matches at 11 bases. Germline V lookup: CDR1 MGHRA, CDR2 YSYEKL. The CDR3 totals 17 residues. Trimming at V came to 0 bases and at J to 4 bases, leaving 7 bases not matched to a gene. The CDR3, as DNA: TGCGCCAGCAGCCAAGATGCGCGACTAGCGGGGTTAGAGACCCAGTACTTC. Translated, it gives CASSQDARLAGLETQYF.